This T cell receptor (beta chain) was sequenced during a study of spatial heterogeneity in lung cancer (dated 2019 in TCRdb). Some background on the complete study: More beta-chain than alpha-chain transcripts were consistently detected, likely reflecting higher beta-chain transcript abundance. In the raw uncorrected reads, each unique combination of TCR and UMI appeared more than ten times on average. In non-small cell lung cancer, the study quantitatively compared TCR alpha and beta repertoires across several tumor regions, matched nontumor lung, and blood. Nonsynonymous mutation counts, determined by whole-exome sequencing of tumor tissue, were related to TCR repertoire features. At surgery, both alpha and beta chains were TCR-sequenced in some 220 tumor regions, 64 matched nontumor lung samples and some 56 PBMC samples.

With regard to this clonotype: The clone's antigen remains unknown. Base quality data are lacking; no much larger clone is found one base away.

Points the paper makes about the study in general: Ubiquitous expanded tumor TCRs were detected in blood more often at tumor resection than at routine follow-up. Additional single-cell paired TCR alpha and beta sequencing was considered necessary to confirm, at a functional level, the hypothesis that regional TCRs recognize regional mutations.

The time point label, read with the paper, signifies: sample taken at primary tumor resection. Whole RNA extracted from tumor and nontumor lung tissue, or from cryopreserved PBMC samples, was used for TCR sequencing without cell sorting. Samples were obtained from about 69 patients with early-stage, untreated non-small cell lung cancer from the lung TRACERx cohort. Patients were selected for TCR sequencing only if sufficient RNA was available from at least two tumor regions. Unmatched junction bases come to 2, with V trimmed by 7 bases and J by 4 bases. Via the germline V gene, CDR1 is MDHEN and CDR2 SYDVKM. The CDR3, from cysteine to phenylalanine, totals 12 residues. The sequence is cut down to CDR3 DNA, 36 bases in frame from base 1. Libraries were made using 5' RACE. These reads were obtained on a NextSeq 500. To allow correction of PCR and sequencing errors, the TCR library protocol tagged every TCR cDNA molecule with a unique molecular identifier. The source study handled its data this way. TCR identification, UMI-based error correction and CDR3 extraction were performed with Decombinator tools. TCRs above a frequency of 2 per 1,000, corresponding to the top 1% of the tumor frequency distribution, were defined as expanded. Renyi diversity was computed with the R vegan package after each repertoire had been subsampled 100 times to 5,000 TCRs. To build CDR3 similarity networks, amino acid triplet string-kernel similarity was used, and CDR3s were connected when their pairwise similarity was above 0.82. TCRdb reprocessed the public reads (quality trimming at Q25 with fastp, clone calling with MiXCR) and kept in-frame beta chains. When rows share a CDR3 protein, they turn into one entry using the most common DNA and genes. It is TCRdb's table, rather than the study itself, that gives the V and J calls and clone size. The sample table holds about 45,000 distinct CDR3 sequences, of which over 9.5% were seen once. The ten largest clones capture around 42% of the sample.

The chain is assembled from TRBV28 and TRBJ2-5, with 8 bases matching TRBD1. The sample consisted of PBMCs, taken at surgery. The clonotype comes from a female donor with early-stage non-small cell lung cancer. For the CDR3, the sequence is CASTTGGETQYF. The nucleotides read TGTGCCAGCACCACAGGGGGAGAGACCCAGTACTTC.